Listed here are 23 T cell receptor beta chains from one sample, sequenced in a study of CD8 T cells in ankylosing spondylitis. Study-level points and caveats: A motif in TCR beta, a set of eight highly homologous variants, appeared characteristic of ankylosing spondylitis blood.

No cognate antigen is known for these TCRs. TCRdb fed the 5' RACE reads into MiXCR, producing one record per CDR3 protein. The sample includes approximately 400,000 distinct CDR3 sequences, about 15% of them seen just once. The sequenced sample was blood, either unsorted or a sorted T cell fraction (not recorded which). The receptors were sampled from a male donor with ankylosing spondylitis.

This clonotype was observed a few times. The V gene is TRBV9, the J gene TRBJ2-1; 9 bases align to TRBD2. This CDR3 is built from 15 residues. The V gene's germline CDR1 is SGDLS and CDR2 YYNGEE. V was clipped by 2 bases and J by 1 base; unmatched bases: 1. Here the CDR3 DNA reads TGTGCCAGCAGCGTCACTAGCGGGTCCTACAATGAGCAGTTCTTC. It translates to CASSVTSGSYNEQFF.

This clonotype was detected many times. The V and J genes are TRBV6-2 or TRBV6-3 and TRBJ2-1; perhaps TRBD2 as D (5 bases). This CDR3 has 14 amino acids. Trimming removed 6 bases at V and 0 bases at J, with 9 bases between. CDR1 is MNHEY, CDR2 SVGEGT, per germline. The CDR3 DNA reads TGTGCCAGCAGAGGACTTAGCTCCTACAATGAGCAGTTCTTC. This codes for CASRGLSSYNEQFF.

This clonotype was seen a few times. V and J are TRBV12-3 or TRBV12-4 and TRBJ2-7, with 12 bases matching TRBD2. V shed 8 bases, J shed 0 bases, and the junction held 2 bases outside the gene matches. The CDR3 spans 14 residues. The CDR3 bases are TGTGCCAGCCGACTAGCGGGAGCCTCCTACGAGCAGTACTTC. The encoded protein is CASRLAGASYEQYF.

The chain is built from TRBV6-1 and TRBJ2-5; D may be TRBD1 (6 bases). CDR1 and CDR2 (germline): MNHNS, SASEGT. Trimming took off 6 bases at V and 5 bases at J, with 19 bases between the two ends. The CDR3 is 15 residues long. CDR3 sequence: CASRRDTRGFETQYF. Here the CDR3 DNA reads TGTGCCAGCAGAAGGGACACGCGAGGGTTTGAGACCCAGTACTTC.

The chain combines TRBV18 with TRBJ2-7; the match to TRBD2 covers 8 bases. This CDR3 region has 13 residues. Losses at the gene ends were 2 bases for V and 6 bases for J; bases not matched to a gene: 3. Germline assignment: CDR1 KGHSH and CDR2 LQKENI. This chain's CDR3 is CASSPGLAGEQYF. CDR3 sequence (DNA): TGTGCCAGCTCACCAGGGCTAGCGGGCGAGCAGTACTTC. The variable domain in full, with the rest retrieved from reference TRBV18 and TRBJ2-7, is NAGVMQNPRHLVRRRGQEARLRCSPMKGHSHVYWYRQLPEEGLKFMVYLQKENIIDESGMPKERFSAEFPKEGPSILRIQQVVRGDSAAYFCASSPGLAGEQYFGPGTRLTVT.

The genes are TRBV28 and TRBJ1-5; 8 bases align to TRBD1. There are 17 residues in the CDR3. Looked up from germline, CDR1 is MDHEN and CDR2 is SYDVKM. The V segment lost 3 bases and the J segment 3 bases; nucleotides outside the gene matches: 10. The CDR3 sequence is CASSFVRGPRNNQPQHF. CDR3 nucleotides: TGTGCCAGCAGTTTCGTCAGGGGGCCGAGGAACAATCAGCCCCAGCATTTT.

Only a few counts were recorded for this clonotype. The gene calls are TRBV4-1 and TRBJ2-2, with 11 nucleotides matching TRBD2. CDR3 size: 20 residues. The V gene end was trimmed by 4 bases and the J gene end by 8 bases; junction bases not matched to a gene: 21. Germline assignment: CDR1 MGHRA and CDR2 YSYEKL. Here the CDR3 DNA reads TGCGCCAGCAGCCCTCTCTTTCCCCCCCTTAGCGGGAGGGCCAGTGGGGAGCTGTTTTTT. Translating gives CASSPLFPPLSGRASGELFF.

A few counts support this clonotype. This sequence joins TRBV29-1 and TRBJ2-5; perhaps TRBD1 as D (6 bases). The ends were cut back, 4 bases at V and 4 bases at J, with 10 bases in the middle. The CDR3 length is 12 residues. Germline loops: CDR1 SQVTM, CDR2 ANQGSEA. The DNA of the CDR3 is TGCAGCGTTGGTGGGGGCGGAGAGACCCAGTACTTC. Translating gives CSVGGGGETQYF.

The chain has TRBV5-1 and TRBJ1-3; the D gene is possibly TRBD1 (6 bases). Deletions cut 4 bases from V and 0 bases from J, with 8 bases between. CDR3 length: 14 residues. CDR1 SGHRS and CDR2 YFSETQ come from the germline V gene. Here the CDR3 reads CASSPQGSGNTIYF. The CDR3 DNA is TGCGCCAGCAGCCCACAGGGCTCTGGAAACACCATATATTTT.

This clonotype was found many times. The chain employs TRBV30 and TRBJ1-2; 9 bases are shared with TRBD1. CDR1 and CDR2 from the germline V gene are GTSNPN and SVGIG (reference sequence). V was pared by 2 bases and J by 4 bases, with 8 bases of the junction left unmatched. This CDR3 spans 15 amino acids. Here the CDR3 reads CAWSRTGDQVYGYTF. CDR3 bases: TGTGCCTGGAGTCGGACAGGGGATCAGGTCTATGGCTACACCTTC. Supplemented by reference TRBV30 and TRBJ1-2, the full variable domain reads SQTIHQWPATLVQPVGSPLSLECTVEGTSNPNLYWYRQAAGRGLQLLFYSVGIGQISSEVPQNLSASRPQDRQFILSSKKLLLSDSGFYLCAWSRTGDQVYGYTFGSGTRLTVV.

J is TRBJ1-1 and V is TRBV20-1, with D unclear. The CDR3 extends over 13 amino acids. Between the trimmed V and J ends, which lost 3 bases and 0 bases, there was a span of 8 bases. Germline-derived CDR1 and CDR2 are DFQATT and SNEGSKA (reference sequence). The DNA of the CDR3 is TGCAGTGCTAGTCCCGGAATGAACACTGAAGCTTTCTTT. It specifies CSASPGMNTEAFF.

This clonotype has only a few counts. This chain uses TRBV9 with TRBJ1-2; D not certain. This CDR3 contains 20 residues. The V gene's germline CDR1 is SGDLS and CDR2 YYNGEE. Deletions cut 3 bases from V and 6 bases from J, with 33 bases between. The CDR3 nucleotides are TGTGCCAGCAGCGGCCAAATCAACCGGGCTCAGAGCTTTGTCGGGGATGGCTACACCTTC. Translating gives CASSGQINRAQSFVGDGYTF.

In DNA form, the CDR3 reads TGTGCCAGCAGCTTACAGGAGGGGAACTATGGCTACACCTTC. This sequence encodes CASSLQEGNYGYTF. The gene calls are TRBV11-1 and TRBJ1-2, with a possible D match to TRBD1 (5 bases). Trimming took off 2 bases at V and 2 bases at J, with 9 bases between the two ends. Germline V CDR1 and CDR2: SGHAT, FQDESV (reference sequence). CDR3 size: 14 residues.

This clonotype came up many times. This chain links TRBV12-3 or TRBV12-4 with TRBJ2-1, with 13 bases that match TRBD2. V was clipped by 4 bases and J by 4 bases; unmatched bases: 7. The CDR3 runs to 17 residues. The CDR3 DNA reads TGTGCCAGCAGTTCCCCACCGGGACTAGCGGGGTACAATGAGCAGTTCTTC. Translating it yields CASSSPPGLAGYNEQFF.

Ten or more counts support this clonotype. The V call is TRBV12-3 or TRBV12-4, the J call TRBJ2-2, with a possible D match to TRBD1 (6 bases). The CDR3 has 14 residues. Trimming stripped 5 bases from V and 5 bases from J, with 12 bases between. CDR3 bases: TGTGCCAGCAGTACCAACAGGGATACCGGGGAGCTGTTTTTT. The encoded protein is CASSTNRDTGELFF.

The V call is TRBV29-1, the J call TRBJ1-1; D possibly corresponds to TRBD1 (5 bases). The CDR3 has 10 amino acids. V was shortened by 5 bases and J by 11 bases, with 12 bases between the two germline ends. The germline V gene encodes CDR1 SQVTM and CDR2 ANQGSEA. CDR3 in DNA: TGCAGCGTTCAGGGTTTTCAGGCTTTCTTT. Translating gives CSVQGFQAFF.

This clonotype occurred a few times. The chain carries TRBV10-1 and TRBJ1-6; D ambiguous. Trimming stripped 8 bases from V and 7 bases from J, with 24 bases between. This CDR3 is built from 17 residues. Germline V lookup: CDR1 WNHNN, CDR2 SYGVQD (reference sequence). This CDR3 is CASLWERPGMENSPLHF. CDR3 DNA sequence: TGCGCCAGCCTCTGGGAGCGGCCGGGTATGGAAAATTCACCCCTCCACTTT.

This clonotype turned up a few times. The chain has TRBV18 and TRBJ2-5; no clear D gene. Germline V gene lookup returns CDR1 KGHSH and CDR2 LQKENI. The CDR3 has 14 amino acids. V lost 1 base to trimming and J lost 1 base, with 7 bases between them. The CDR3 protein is CASSPRQLQETQYF. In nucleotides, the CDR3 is TGTGCCAGCTCACCACGGCAGCTCCAAGAGACCCAGTACTTC. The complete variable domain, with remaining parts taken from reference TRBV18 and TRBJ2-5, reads NAGVMQNPRHLVRRRGQEARLRCSPMKGHSHVYWYRQLPEEGLKFMVYLQKENIIDESGMPKERFSAEFPKEGPSILRIQQVVRGDSAAYFCASSPRQLQETQYFGPGTRLLVL.

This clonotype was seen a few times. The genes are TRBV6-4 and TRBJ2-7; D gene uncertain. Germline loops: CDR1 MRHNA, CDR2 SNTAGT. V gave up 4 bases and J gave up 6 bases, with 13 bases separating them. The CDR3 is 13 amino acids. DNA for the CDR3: TGTGCCAGCAGTGCCGGGCGGAACTCCGAGCAGTACTTC. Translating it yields CASSAGRNSEQYF.

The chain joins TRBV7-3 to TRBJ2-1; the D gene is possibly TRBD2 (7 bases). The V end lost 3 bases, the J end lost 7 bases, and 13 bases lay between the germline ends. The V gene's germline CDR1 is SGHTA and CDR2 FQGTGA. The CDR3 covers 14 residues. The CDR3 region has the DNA TGTGCCAGCAGCTTGGGGGGGCCCTCAAATGAGCAGTTCTTC. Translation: CASSLGGPSNEQFF.

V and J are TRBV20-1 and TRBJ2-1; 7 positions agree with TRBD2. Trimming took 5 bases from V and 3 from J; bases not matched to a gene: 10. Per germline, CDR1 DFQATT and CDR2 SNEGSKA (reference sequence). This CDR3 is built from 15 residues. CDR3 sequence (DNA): TGCAGTGCTTACCCACTAGCGAGCCACTACAATGAGCAGTTCTTC. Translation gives CSAYPLASHYNEQFF.

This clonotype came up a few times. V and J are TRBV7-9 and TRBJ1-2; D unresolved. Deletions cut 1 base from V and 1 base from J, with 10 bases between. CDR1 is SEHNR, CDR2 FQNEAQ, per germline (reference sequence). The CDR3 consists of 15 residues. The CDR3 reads CASSLVKGNNYGYTF. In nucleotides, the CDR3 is TGTGCCAGCAGCTTAGTGAAGGGTAATAACTATGGCTACACCTTC.

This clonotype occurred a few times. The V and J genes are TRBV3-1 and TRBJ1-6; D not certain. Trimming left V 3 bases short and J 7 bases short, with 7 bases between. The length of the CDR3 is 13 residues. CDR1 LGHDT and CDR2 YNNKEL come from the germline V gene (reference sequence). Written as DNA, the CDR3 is TGTGCCAGCAGCCATGGTGAGAATTCACCCCTCCACTTT. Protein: CASSHGENSPLHF.